This T cell receptor beta chain stems from a study of OX40 agonist ivuxolimab in advanced cancers. The sampling schedule covered blood at baseline, cycle 4 day 1, and cycle 7 day 1. Regarding this clone: Its antigen is unknown.

Produced via immunoSEQ multiplex PCR; TCRdb's table is partial and in-frame only. The sample records around 61,000 clones, roughly 85% being singletons. CDR3 length equals 14 residues. V gave up 0 bases and J gave up 2 bases, with 8 bases separating them. Looked up from germline, CDR1 is SGHRS and CDR2 is YFSETQ. Whole-study findings and limits: No determination was made of the antigen specificity of the expanded peripheral T cells.

The receptor was derived from an adult with an advanced solid tumor such as melanoma, head and neck, liver or kidney cancer. The specimen was CD4+ or CD8+ T cells sorted from blood, collected in a trial of the OX40 agonist ivuxolimab. The chain recombines TRBV5-1 with TRBJ1-2; D unresolved. The CDR3 loop reads CASSLEGRNYGYTF. The CDR3 region has the DNA TGCGCCAGCAGCTTGGAGGGCAGAAACTATGGCTACACCTTC.